This T cell receptor (beta chain) derives from a study of regulatory T cells in long-lasting Graves disease. This clonotype appeared many times. Its antigen remains unidentified. Broader study findings: There was favoring of TRBV28, TRBJ1-2 and TRBJ2-5 in persistent disease. Thyroid tissue was not sampled; only peripheral blood was.

According to the study, TCR beta libraries were built with iRepertoire HTBI primers and CDR3-region Arm-PCR. How the authors handled the data: Samples jointly harbored about 63 TRBV and about 13 TRBJ segments. In TCRdb, the multiplex PCR reads were re-called with MiXCR into one record per CDR3 protein. The V and J calls here are based on TCRdb, not the publication. The sample lists about 380,000 distinct CDR3 sequences, around 15% occurring once. Time point of the sample: newly diagnosed GD, antithyroid drugs for less than 3 months. Researchers made the TCR library from RNA that was extracted from PBMCs. Trimming took 5 bases from V and 5 from J; bases not matched to a gene: 5. Germline V lookup: CDR1 SQVTM, CDR2 ANQGSEA. The CDR3 is made up of 13 amino acids.

The material was peripheral blood mononuclear cells (PBMCs), obtained at new diagnosis, from a patient treated with antithyroid drugs. This TCR came from a female donor with Graves disease. The chain recombines TRBV29-1 with TRBJ2-2; TRBD1 matches 7 bases. CDR3 nucleotide sequence: TGCAGCGTTACGCCGACAGGGACCGGGGAGCTGTTTTTT. Translating gives CSVTPTGTGELFF.